The 22 T cell receptor beta chains given below trace back to one sample, sequenced in a study of shared clonotypes between healthy human individuals. Naive CD8 cells lacked CD45RO, underwent positive selection for CCR7 and left out terminally differentiated effector memory CD45RA+ cells. TCRdb's copy holds only in-frame clones and misses some; the assay was immunoSEQ multiplex PCR. The repertoire holds around 2,000,000 clones, with just over 90% as singletons. Input material: naive CD8+ T cells from PBMCs. The receptors here all came from a man aged 18 to 30 in good health. Some clones in this sample may be carry-over from other donors' samples.

The rearrangement links TRBV4-1 to TRBJ1-2; D uncertain. CDR3 length: 14 residues. Germline CDR1 reads MGHRA; CDR2 reads YSYEKL. Trimming took 2 bases from V and 8 from J, leaving 15 bases between them. The CDR3 DNA reads TGCGCCAGCAGCCAAAATGAGGGCCCCTGGGGCTACACCTTC. It codes for CASSQNEGPWGYTF.

The CDR3 sequence is CASSPSGRRGDTQYF. The CDR3 DNA reads TGTGCCAGCAGTCCTAGCGGGAGGCGGGGAGATACGCAGTATTTT. The chain has TRBV2 and TRBJ2-3; 11 nucleotides line up with TRBD2. V shed 5 bases and J 5 bases; nucleotides not matched to a gene: 6. This CDR3 comprises 15 residues. Per the germline V gene, CDR1 is SNHLY and CDR2 is FYNNEI. Variable domain in full (rest from reference TRBV2 and TRBJ2-3): EPEVTQTPSHQVTQMGQEVILRCVPISNHLYFYWYRQILGQKVEFLVSFYNNEISEKSEIFDDQFSVERPDGSNFTLKIRSTKLEDSAMYFCASSPSGRRGDTQYFGPGTRLTVL.

The J gene is TRBJ2-7, the V gene TRBV5-1; TRBD2 matches 10 bases. Germline V gene data show CDR1 as SGHRS and CDR2 as YFSETQ. Losses at the gene ends were 1 base for V and 2 bases for J; bases not matched to a gene: 3. The CDR3 has 15 residues. This CDR3 reads CASSLTSGNPYEQYF. In nucleotides, the CDR3 is TGCGCCAGCAGCTTGACTAGCGGGAACCCCTACGAGCAGTACTTC.

The CDR3: CASSFFESNQPQHF. In DNA, the CDR3 is TGTGCCAGCAGTTTCTTCGAGTCCAATCAGCCCCAGCATTTT. The V and J genes are TRBV28 and TRBJ1-5; the D is unclear. Germline-derived CDR1 and CDR2 are MDHEN and SYDVKM. Between the trimmed V and J ends, which lost 3 bases and 3 bases, there was a span of 9 bases. CDR3 length: 14 residues.

This sequence joins TRBV7-9 and TRBJ2-5; D call uncertain. The V gene's germline CDR1 is SEHNR and CDR2 FQNEAQ (reference sequence). This CDR3 region has 13 residues. Trimming took off 6 bases at V and 7 bases at J, with 15 bases between the two ends. CDR3 DNA: TGTGCCAGCAGTCTGGACCCCAATCCGACCCAGTACTTC. Its translation: CASSLDPNPTQYF.

This chain joins TRBV6-6 and TRBJ2-7; D may be TRBD2 (7 bases). V gave up 5 bases and J gave up 4 bases, with 18 bases separating them. Looked up from germline, CDR1 is MNHNY and CDR2 is SVGAGI (reference sequence). This CDR3 is built from 15 residues. Here the CDR3 DNA reads TGTGCCAGCAGTGGAGGGGGGGGGCTAGCGTACGAGCAGTACTTC. This gives the protein CASSGGGGLAYEQYF.

This clone showed up just once. The V call is TRBV27, the J call TRBJ2-7; 13 nucleotides align to TRBD2. J gave up 12 bases and V 5 bases, and 19 bases lay outside the gene matches. The V gene's germline CDR1 is MNHEY and CDR2 SMNVEV (reference sequence). This CDR3 contains 17 residues. The CDR3 nucleotides are TGTGCCAGCAGTCCGAGGACTAGCGGGAGCATCGATAGAGAGGGGTACTTC. Its translation: CASSPRTSGSIDREGYF.

The chain couples TRBV9 to TRBJ2-1; 11 bases align to TRBD2. Germline CDR1 and CDR2: SGDLS and YYNGEE. The CDR3 is 15 amino acids. V lost 2 bases, J lost 5 bases, and 3 bases stayed unmatched. The CDR3 nucleotides read TGTGCCAGCAGCGTGACTAGCGGGAACAACAATGAGCAGTTCTTC. Protein product: CASSVTSGNNNEQFF.

This clone was observed a few times. The V gene is TRBV7-9, the J gene TRBJ1-1; D is unclear. Germline lookup yields CDR1 SEHNR and CDR2 FQNEAQ (reference sequence). The germline V and J ends were trimmed by 1 base and 7 bases, with 10 bases remaining between them. The CDR3 loop spans 13 amino acids. In DNA, the CDR3 is TGTGCCAGCAGCTTAGGGGCGGATAGTGAAGCTTTCTTT. Translation gives CASSLGADSEAFF. Based on the CDR3 plus reference TRBV7-9 and TRBJ1-1, the full variable domain is DTGVSQNPRHKITKRGQNVTFRCDPISEHNRLYWYRQTLGQGPEFLTYFQNEAQLEKSRLLSDRFSAERPKGSFSTLEIQRTEQGDSAMYLCASSLGADSEAFFGQGTRLTVV.

This chain connects TRBV28 to TRBJ2-6, with TRBD1 as a possible D gene (5 bases). Germline V gives CDR1 MDHEN, CDR2 SYDVKM. This CDR3 is built from 20 residues. V dropped 6 bases and J dropped 2 bases, with 26 bases sitting between them. DNA of the CDR3: TGTGCCAGCAGCCCTCTATCGGAGATGGGCAGGGAAACTGGGGCCAACGTCCTGACTTTC. Translation: CASSPLSEMGRETGANVLTF.

The rearrangement uses TRBV28 and TRBJ2-1; a weak D match, TRBD1 (5 bases). Germline V lookup: CDR1 MDHEN, CDR2 SYDVKM. The V and J ends lost 5 bases and 8 bases respectively, with 16 bases between them. This CDR3 spans 14 amino acids. In DNA, the CDR3 is TGTGCCAGCAGTCCCCGCGCAGGGTTTGATGAGCAGTTCTTC. It encodes CASSPRAGFDEQFF. Filled out from reference TRBV28 and TRBJ2-1, the complete variable domain reads DVKVTQSSRYLVKRTGEKVFLECVQDMDHENMFWYRQDPGLGLRLIYFSYDVKMKEKGDIPEGYSVSREKKERFSLILESASTNQTSMYLCASSPRAGFDEQFFGPGTRLTVL.

V gene TRBV27 combines with J gene TRBJ2-7, with D unresolved. V was cut by 2 bases and J by 6 bases, with 14 bases left in between. Germline CDR1 and CDR2: MNHEY and SMNVEV (reference sequence). This CDR3 region has 14 residues. The DNA for the CDR3 is TGTGCCAGCAGTTTAGATAAGGGTCTAGGCGAGCAGTACTTC. This codes for CASSLDKGLGEQYF.

This chain connects TRBV7-9 to TRBJ2-1, with 12 bases fitting TRBD2. CDR3 length: 16 residues. The germline gives CDR1 SEHNR, CDR2 FQNEAQ (reference sequence). J lost 7 bases, V lost 2 bases, and 6 bases had no gene match. The CDR3 loop is CASSLSSGRAVNEQFF. The CDR3 DNA sequence: TGTGCCAGCAGCTTATCTAGCGGGAGGGCGGTGAATGAGCAGTTCTTC.

CDR3 protein: CASSLVDRGIYEQYF. CDR3 DNA: TGCGCCAGCAGCTTGGTTGACAGGGGGATATACGAGCAGTACTTC. The chain recombines TRBV5-1 with TRBJ2-7, with TRBD1 matching 9 bases. The V gene's germline CDR1 is SGHRS and CDR2 YFSETQ. The V and J ends lost 0 bases and 4 bases, in that order; junction bases with no gene match: 5. This CDR3 region has 15 residues.

This chain uses TRBV28 with TRBJ2-7; D not resolved. The CDR3 sequence is 13 residues long. Per germline, CDR1 MDHEN and CDR2 SYDVKM. Trimming stripped 2 bases from V and 7 bases from J, with 12 bases between. As DNA, the CDR3 is TGTGCCAGCAGTTTACAGGTCTCTTTGGAGCAGTACTTC. Translated, it gives CASSLQVSLEQYF.

About this clone: The identical CDR3 is also encoded by other nucleotide sequences in the sample. The rearrangement links TRBV11-3 to TRBJ1-1, with no clear D. This CDR3 has 14 residues. Germline CDR1 is SGHNT and CDR2 is YENEEA. Trimming stripped 5 bases from V and 2 bases from J, with 12 bases between. In DNA, the CDR3 is TGTGCCAGCAGCCCCCGGACGGGTAACACTGAAGCTTTCTTT. Amino acids: CASSPRTGNTEAFF.

The V call is TRBV4-3, the J call TRBJ1-1, with 7 bases identical to TRBD1. The V segment lost 0 bases and the J segment 3 bases; nucleotides outside the gene matches: 13. The CDR3 is 18 residues long. Germline values: CDR1 LGHNA, CDR2 YSLEER. This CDR3 is CASSQDRSHRGGDTEAFF. CDR3 nucleotide sequence: TGCGCCAGCAGCCAAGACCGGAGTCACAGGGGCGGGGACACTGAAGCTTTCTTT.

The genes are TRBV19 and TRBJ2-3; TRBD2 matches at 11 bases. J was trimmed by 7 bases and V by 5 bases; bases with no gene match: 11. Germline V gene sequence: CDR1 LNHDA, CDR2 SQIVND (reference sequence). The length of the CDR3 is 16 residues. CDR3 sequence reads: CASSPDSGRAANTQYF. The CDR3 DNA sequence: TGTGCCAGTAGTCCCGATAGCGGGAGGGCCGCGAATACGCAGTATTTT.

The V gene is TRBV28, the J gene TRBJ2-3; D not certain. CDR1 is MDHEN and CDR2 is SYDVKM in the germline V gene. The CDR3 is made up of 14 amino acids. Trimming pared 1 base from V and 0 bases from J, leaving 5 bases between. CDR3 coding DNA: TGTGCCAGCAGTTTATCCCCAAGCACAGATACGCAGTATTTT. Translation: CASSLSPSTDTQYF.

The chain carries TRBV28 and TRBJ2-7; 7 bases align to TRBD2. Germline lookup yields CDR1 MDHEN and CDR2 SYDVKM. The CDR3 has 16 amino acids. The ends lost 3 bases at V and 0 bases at J; junction bases unmatched: 8. In DNA form, the CDR3 reads TGTGCCAGCAGTTTCCCCGGGACGGGGGGCTCCTACGAGCAGTACTTC. Its protein is CASSFPGTGGSYEQYF.

The J gene is TRBJ2-6, the V gene TRBV27, with 8 positions matching TRBD2. The CDR3 contains 16 residues. J gave up 4 bases and V 6 bases, and 8 bases lay outside the gene matches. CDR1 and CDR2 from the germline V gene are MNHEY and SMNVEV (reference sequence). The CDR3 coding sequence is TGTGCCAGCAGCTGGGGGGCGGGAGGCGGGGCCAACGTCCTGACTTTC. Translated, it gives CASSWGAGGGANVLTF.

The CDR3 loop is CASSLEASGSYEQYF. The DNA for the CDR3 is TGTGCCAGCAGCTTAGAGGCTAGCGGCTCCTACGAGCAGTACTTC. The genes are TRBV7-9 and TRBJ2-7; 7 nucleotides agree with TRBD2. This CDR3 has 15 residues. V dropped 1 base and J dropped 0; count of bases not matched to a gene: 3. Germline V CDR1 and CDR2: SEHNR, FQNEAQ (reference sequence).